The next 23 T cell receptor beta chains were all read from a single sample in a study of T cells expressing NK-cell markers. TCRdb re-called the 5' RACE reads; every CDR3 protein appears as one record, without DNA. The table for this sample gives about 380,000 distinct CDR3 sequences. The sequencing input was blood T cells: a sorted CD56 or NKG2C T cell subset, CD4+ or CD8+ T cells, or bulk PBMC T cells (not recorded which). Every receptor here comes from a man aged 18 to 69 in good health.

V is TRBV19 and J is TRBJ1-5. The CDR3 runs 15 residues. Germline CDR1 is LNHDA and CDR2 is SQIVND (reference sequence). CDR3 sequence: CASSTQVGLPQPQHF.

The chain recombines TRBV11-3 with TRBJ2-1; checking the TCRdb D call of TRBD2 is not possible without DNA. Germline lookup yields CDR1 SGHNT and CDR2 YENEEA. The CDR3 length is 13 residues. CDR3 region: CSSSFGTSREQFF.

This chain uses TRBV5-1 with TRBJ1-1; TCRdb selects TRBD1, and the lack of DNA leaves this call unchecked. There are 15 residues in the CDR3. Germline V gene sequence: CDR1 SGHRS, CDR2 YFSETQ. This CDR3 is CASSLAGTIDSEAFF.

This sequence joins TRBV19 and TRBJ1-2; TCRdb proposes TRBD1, but this gene call is untestable without DNA. The CDR3 runs 15 residues. Germline V CDR1 and CDR2: LNHDA, SQIVND (reference sequence). CDR3 loop: CASSTHGTSNYGYTF.

The rearrangement links TRBV5-6 to TRBJ2-3; TCRdb picks TRBD2, but there is no DNA to check that call. Germline V CDR1 and CDR2: SGHDT, YYEEEE. The CDR3 covers 16 residues. This CDR3 is CASSFVSGGLADTQYF.

This chain connects TRBV11-2 to TRBJ2-3; TCRdb selects TRBD1, and the lack of DNA leaves this call unchecked. The germline V gene has CDR1 SGHAT and CDR2 FQNNGV. This CDR3 contains 14 residues. This CDR3 reads CASSLLSGSHTQYF.

The rearrangement joins TRBV28 to TRBJ2-7. Germline lookup yields CDR1 MDHEN and CDR2 SYDVKM. CDR3 length equals 12 residues. Here the CDR3 reads CASSINAYEQYF. Drawing the rest from reference TRBV28 and TRBJ2-7, the complete variable domain is DVKVTQSSRYLVKRTGEKVFLECVQDMDHENMFWYRQDPGLGLRLIYFSYDVKMKEKGDIPEGYSVSREKKERFSLILESASTNQTSMYLCASSINAYEQYFGPGTRLTVT.

This sequence joins TRBV28 and TRBJ2-5. The CDR3 runs 14 residues. In germline, CDR1 is MDHEN, CDR2 SYDVKM. This CDR3 reads CASRLWANQETQYF. Based on the CDR3 plus reference TRBV28 and TRBJ2-5, the full variable domain is DVKVTQSSRYLVKRTGEKVFLECVQDMDHENMFWYRQDPGLGLRLIYFSYDVKMKEKGDIPEGYSVSREKKERFSLILESASTNQTSMYLCASRLWANQETQYFGPGTRLLVL.

The genes are TRBV20-1 and TRBJ2-3. CDR3 length: 13 residues. Germline V lookup: CDR1 DFQATT, CDR2 SNEGSKA (reference sequence). Here the CDR3 reads CSADSSSTDTQYF.

The CDR3 here is CASRERQGAKVQPQHF. This chain links TRBV6-1 with TRBJ1-5; TCRdb gives TRBD1 as the D gene, but with no DNA this cannot be confirmed. CDR3 length: 16 residues. Germline-derived CDR1 and CDR2 are MNHNS and SASEGT.

The rearrangement links TRBV10-3 to TRBJ2-7; TCRdb gives TRBD1 as the D gene, but with no DNA this cannot be confirmed. This CDR3 is built from 11 residues. Germline lookup yields CDR1 ENHRY and CDR2 SYGVKD. CDR3: CATMTDYEQYF.

The gene calls are TRBV2 and TRBJ2-3; TCRdb names TRBD2, which stays unverified in the absence of DNA. The CDR3 extends over 14 amino acids. CDR1 is SNHLY and CDR2 is FYNNEI in the germline V gene. The CDR3 sequence is CASTREPRWDTQYF.

V gene TRBV15 combines with J gene TRBJ2-5; TCRdb names TRBD1, which stays unverified in the absence of DNA. The CDR3 loop spans 16 amino acids. CDR1 is LNHNV and CDR2 is YYDKDF in the germline V gene (reference sequence). This CDR3 reads CATSRDPYGGGETQYF.

The chain's CDR3 is CASSLVARGDVETQYF. V and J are TRBV7-4 and TRBJ2-5; checking the TCRdb D call of TRBD2 is not possible without DNA. Germline V lookup: CDR1 SGHVT, CDR2 SQSDAQ. This CDR3 region has 16 residues.

The rearrangement joins TRBV6-5 to TRBJ2-7; TCRdb's D call of TRBD1 is untestable without DNA. The CDR3 is made up of 15 amino acids. Germline assignment: CDR1 MNHEY and CDR2 SVGAGI. CDR3: CASSYKGHGPYEQYF.

This sequence joins TRBV7-2 and TRBJ1-3; no DNA is available, so the TRBD1 call from TCRdb remains unchecked. The CDR3 is made up of 14 amino acids. Germline CDR1 and CDR2: SGHTA and FQGNSA. The chain's CDR3 is CASSLAGAGDTIYF.

This chain uses TRBV5-1 with TRBJ1-2; the D call from TCRdb, TRBD1, cannot be confirmed without DNA. The CDR3 runs to 16 residues. Germline CDR1 SGHRS, CDR2 YFSETQ. CDR3 sequence: CASSRMGQGGPYGYTF.

The rearrangement links TRBV7-3 to TRBJ1-3. The CDR3 totals 15 residues. Per germline, CDR1 SGHTA and CDR2 FQGTGA. This chain's CDR3 is CASSPDGFSGNTIYF.

The V and J genes are TRBV29-1 and TRBJ2-2; TCRdb names TRBD2, which stays unverified in the absence of DNA. The V gene's germline CDR1 is SQVTM and CDR2 ANQGSEA. The length of the CDR3 is 14 residues. The CDR3 here is CSVRGGGAAGELFF.

The rearrangement uses TRBV5-1 and TRBJ2-2; TCRdb calls TRBD1, which cannot be checked without DNA. From germline, CDR1 is SGHRS and CDR2 YFSETQ. The CDR3 is 16 residues long. CDR3 amino acids: CASSLAGGLFSGELFF.

The chain combines TRBV7-9 with TRBJ2-3. There are 13 residues in the CDR3. The germline gives CDR1 SEHNR, CDR2 FQNEAQ (reference sequence). This CDR3 reads CASSARATDTQYF.

CDR3 protein: CASSESWPTYGYTF. The chain carries TRBV2 and TRBJ1-2. This CDR3 has 14 amino acids. The V gene's germline CDR1 is SNHLY and CDR2 FYNNEI. The entire variable domain, with the rest obtained from reference TRBV2 and TRBJ1-2, is as follows: EPEVTQTPSHQVTQMGQEVILRCVPISNHLYFYWYRQILGQKVEFLVSFYNNEISEKSEIFDDQFSVERPDGSNFTLKIRSTKLEDSAMYFCASSESWPTYGYTFGSGTRLTVV.

The CDR3 protein is CASSHLGTVRQETQYF. The J gene is TRBJ2-5, the V gene TRBV14; checking the TCRdb D call of TRBD1 is not possible without DNA. Germline-derived CDR1 and CDR2 are SGHDN and FVKESK. CDR3 length: 16 amino acids.